A selection of T cell receptor beta chains follows, all from one sample in a study of blood T cell repertoires in COVID-19. Libraries were prepared by immunoSEQ multiplex PCR; TCRdb keeps only in-frame clonotypes and omits some of them. This table holds around 250,000 clones, about 83% found once. What was sequenced was peripheral blood. These receptors came from a man aged 25 to 45 who had recovered from COVID-19. Both conserved end residues are trimmed from each CDR3.

TRBV6-5	12	TRBJ1-1	ASSYRDGGTEAF
TRBV7-2	12	TRBJ1-2	ASSPWDSLNGYT
TRBV28	14	TRBJ1-2	ASSFGGPPRGYGYT
TRBV12-3/TRBV12-4	11	TRBJ1-2	ASSPQRGYGYT
TRBV10-3	12	TRBJ2-5	AISRLAGEETQY
TRBV7-2	13	TRBJ2-5	ASSLVLAAQETQY
TRBV4-2	13	TRBJ2-1	ASSTSQSSYNEQF
TRBV5-8	13	TRBJ1-6	ASSLPAGYNSPLH
TRBV19	11	TRBJ2-7	ASRSQGSYEQY
TRBV25-1	12	TRBJ1-1	ASSPQGGNTEAF